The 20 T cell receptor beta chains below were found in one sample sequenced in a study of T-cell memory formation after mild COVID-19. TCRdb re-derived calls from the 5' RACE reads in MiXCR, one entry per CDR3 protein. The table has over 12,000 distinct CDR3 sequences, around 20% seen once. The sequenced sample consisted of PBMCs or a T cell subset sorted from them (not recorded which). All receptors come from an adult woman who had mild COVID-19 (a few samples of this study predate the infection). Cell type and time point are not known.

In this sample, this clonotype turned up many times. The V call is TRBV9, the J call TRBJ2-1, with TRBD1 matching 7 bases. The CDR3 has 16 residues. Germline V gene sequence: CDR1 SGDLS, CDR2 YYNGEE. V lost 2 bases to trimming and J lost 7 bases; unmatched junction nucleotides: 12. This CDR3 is CASSVYKRTGFNEQFF. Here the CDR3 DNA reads TGTGCCAGCAGCGTGTATAAAAGGACAGGCTTTAATGAGCAGTTCTTC.

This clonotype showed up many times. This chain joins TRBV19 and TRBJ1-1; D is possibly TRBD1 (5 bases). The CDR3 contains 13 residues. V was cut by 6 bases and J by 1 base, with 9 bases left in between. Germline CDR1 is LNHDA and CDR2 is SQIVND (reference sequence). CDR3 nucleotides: TGTGCCAGTAGACTCGACAGGAACACTGAAGCTTTCTTT. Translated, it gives CASRLDRNTEAFF.

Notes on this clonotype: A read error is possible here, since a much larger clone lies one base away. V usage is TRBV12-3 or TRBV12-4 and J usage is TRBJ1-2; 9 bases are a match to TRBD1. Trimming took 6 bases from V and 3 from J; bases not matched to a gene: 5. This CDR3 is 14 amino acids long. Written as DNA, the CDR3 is TGTGCCAGCAGAGCCCGGACAGGGGACTATGGCTACACCTTC. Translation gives CASRARTGDYGYTF.

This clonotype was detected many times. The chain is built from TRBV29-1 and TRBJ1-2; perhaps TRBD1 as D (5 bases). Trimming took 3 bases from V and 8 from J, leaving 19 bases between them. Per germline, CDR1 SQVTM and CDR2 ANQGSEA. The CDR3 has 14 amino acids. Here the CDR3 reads CSVDLGTLVVGYTF. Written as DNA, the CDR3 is TGCAGCGTTGACTTAGGGACCCTCGTCGTGGGCTACACCTTC.

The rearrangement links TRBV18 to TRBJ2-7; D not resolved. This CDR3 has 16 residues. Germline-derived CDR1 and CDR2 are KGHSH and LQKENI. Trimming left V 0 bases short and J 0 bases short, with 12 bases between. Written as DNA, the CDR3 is TGTGCCAGCTCACCACCGTTAGGCAGGATCTCCTACGAGCAGTACTTC. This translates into CASSPPLGRISYEQYF.

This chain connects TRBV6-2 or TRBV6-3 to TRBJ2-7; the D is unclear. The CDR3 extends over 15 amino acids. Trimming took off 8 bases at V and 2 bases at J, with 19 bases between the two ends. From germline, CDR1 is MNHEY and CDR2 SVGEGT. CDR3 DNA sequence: TGTGCCAGCGGGTATAGACCGCGCGGAGCCTACGAGCAGTACTTC. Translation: CASGYRPRGAYEQYF.

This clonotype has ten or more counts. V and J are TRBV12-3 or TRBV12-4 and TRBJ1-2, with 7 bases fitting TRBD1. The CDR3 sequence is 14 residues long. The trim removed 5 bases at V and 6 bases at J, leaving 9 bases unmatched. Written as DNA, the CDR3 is TGTGCCAGCAGTGGGGACAGTTGGATCGATGGCTACACCTTC. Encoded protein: CASSGDSWIDGYTF.

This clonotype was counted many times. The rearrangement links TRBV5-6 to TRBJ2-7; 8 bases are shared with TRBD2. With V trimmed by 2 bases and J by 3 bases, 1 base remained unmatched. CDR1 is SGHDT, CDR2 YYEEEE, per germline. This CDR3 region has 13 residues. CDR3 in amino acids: CASSFREGYEQYF. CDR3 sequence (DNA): TGTGCCAGCAGCTTCCGGGAGGGCTACGAGCAGTACTTC.

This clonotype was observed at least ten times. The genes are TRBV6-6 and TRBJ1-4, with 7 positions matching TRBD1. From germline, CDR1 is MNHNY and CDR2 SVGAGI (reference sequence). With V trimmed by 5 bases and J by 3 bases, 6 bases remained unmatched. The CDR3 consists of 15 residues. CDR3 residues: CASSTSGTANEKLFF. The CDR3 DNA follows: TGTGCCAGCAGTACCTCCGGGACAGCTAATGAAAAACTGTTTTTT.

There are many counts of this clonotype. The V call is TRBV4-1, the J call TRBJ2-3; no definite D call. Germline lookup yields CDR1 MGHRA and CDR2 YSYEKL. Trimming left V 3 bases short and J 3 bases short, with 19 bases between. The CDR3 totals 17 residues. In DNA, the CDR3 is TGCGCCAGCAGCCAGGACCCCCTTAGCTTGCCTACAGATACGCAGTATTTT. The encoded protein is CASSQDPLSLPTDTQYF.

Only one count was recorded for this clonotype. In DNA form, the CDR3 reads TGTGCCAGCATAAGTTCTCGGGCCACAGATACGCAGTATTTT. The encoded protein is CASISSRATDTQYF. The V and J genes are TRBV7-2 and TRBJ2-3; no definite D call. This CDR3 contains 14 residues. V was clipped by 7 bases and J by 2 bases, with 13 bases between them. Germline CDR1 and CDR2: SGHTA and FQGNSA.

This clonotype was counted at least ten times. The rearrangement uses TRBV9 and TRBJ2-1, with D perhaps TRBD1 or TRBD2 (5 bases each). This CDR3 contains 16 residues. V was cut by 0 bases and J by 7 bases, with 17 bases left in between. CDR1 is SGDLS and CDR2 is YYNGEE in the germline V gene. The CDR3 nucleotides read TGTGCCAGCAGCGTAGGACGGGACCGAACAACAAATGAGCAGTTCTTC. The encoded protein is CASSVGRDRTTNEQFF.

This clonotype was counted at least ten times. CDR3 nucleotides: TGCGCCAGCAGCTTGAGCACAGATACGCAGTATTTT. The encoded protein is CASSLSTDTQYF. The chain uses TRBV5-1 and TRBJ2-3; D remains unclear. The germline V gene encodes CDR1 SGHRS and CDR2 YFSETQ. The V and J ends lost 1 base and 0 bases respectively, with 0 bases between them. The CDR3 is made up of 12 amino acids.

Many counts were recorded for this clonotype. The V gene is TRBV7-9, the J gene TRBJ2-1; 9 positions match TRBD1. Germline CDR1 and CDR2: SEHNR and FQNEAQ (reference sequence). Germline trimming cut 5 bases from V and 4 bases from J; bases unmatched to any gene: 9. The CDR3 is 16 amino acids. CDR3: CASSPITGGQYNEQFF. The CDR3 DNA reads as TGTGCCAGCAGCCCTATTACAGGGGGCCAGTACAATGAGCAGTTCTTC.

CDR3 sequence reads: CASSPAPPHSTDTQYF. CDR3 bases: TGCGCCAGCAGCCCAGCCCCACCCCATAGCACAGATACGCAGTATTTT. The genes are TRBV4-3 and TRBJ2-3; D is unclear. The CDR3 is 16 residues long. The germline CDR1 and CDR2 sequences are LGHNA and YSLEER. V gave up 4 bases and J gave up 0 bases, with 14 bases separating them.

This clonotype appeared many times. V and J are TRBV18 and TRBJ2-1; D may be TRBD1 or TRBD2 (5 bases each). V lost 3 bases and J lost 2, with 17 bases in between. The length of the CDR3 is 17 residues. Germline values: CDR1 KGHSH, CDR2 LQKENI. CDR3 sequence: CASSPQTGTDPYNEQFF. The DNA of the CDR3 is TGTGCCAGCTCACCTCAGACCGGGACGGATCCCTACAATGAGCAGTTCTTC.

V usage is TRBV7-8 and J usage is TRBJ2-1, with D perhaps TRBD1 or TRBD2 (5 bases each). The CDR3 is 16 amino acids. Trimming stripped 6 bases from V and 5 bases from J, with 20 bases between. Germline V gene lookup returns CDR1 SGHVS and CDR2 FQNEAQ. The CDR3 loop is CASRIYSYGGDNEQFF. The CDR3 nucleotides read TGTGCCAGCAGGATATATAGCTATGGGGGAGACAATGAGCAGTTCTTC.

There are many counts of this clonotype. CDR3 in DNA: TGTGCCATCAGCCCTCAAGGGGACACTGAAGCTTTCTTT. It is translated as CAISPQGDTEAFF. This chain uses TRBV10-3 with TRBJ1-1; D is perhaps TRBD1 (5 bases). There are 13 residues in the CDR3. CDR1 ENHRY and CDR2 SYGVKD come from the germline V gene. Deletions cut 6 bases from V and 3 bases from J, with 11 bases between.

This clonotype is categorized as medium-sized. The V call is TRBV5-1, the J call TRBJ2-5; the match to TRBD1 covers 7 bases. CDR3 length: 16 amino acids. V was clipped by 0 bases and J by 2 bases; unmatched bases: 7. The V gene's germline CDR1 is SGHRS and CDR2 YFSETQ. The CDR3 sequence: CASSLAPRDRQETQYF. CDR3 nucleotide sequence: TGCGCCAGCAGCTTGGCCCCCCGGGACAGACAAGAGACCCAGTACTTC.

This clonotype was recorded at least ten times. Here the CDR3 reads CASSGDGEFSYGYTF. As DNA, the CDR3 is TGTGCCAGCAGTGGGGACGGAGAGTTTTCCTATGGCTACACCTTC. The J gene is TRBJ1-2, the V gene TRBV25-1, with D tentatively TRBD1 (5 bases). The CDR3 length is 15 residues. Trimming shortened V by 4 bases and J by 4 bases, and 16 bases separated the two germline ends. Germline CDR1 and CDR2: MGHDK and SYGVNS.